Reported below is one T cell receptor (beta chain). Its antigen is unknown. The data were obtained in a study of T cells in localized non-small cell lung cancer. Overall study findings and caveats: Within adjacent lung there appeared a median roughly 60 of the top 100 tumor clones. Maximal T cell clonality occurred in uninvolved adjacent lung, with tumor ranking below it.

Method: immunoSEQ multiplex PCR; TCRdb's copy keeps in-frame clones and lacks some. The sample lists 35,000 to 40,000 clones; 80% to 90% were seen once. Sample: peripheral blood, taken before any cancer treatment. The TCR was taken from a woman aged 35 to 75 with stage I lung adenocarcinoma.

The CDR3 is CASSPIVGAGEQYF. In DNA, the CDR3 is TGTGCCAGCAGCCCGATAGTGGGGGCGGGGGAGCAGTACTTC. This chain joins TRBV7-9 and TRBJ2-7, with D perhaps given as TRBD1 or TRBD2 (6 bases each). The V and J ends lost 5 bases and 7 bases respectively, with 18 bases between them. The CDR3 is 14 residues long. Germline lookup yields CDR1 SEHNR and CDR2 FQNEAQ (reference sequence).